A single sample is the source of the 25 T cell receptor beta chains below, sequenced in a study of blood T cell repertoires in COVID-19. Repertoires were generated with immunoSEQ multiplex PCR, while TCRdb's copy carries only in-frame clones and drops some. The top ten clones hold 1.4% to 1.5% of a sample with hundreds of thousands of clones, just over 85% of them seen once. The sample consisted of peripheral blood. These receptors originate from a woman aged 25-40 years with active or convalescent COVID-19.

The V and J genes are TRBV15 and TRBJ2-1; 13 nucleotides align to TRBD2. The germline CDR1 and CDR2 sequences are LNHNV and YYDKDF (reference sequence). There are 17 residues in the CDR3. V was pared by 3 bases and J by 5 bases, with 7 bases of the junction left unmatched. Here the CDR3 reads CATSRGRGLAGDNEQFF. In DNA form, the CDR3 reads TGTGCCACCAGCAGGGGCCGTGGACTAGCGGGGGACAATGAGCAGTTCTTC. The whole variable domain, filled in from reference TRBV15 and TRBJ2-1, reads DAMVIQNPRYQVTQFGKPVTLSCSQTLNHNVMYWYQQKSSQAPKLLFHYYDKDFNNEADTPDNFQSRRPNTSFCFLDIRSPGLGDTAMYLCATSRGRGLAGDNEQFFGPGTRLTVL.

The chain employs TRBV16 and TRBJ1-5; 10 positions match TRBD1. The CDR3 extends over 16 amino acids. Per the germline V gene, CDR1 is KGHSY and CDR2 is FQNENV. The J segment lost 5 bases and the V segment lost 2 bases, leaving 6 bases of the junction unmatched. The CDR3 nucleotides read TGTGCCAGCAGCCAACAGGGACAGGGGATTGATCAGCCCCAGCATTTT. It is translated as CASSQQGQGIDQPQHF. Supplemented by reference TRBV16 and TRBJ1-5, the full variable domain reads GEEVAQTPKHLVRGEGQKAKLYCAPIKGHSYVFWYQQVLKNEFKFLISFQNENVFDETGMPKERFSAKCLPNSPCSLEIQATKLEDSAVYFCASSQQGQGIDQPQHFGDGTRLSIL.

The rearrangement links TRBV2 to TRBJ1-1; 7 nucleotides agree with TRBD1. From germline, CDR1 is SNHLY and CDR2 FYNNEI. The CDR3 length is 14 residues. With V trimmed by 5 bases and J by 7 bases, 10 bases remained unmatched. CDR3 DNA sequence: TGTGCCAGCAGTCCGACCGGGACAGCTGATGAAGCTTTCTTT. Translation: CASSPTGTADEAFF.

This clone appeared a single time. The CDR3 DNA is TGTGCCAGCAGCTTGGATTCTAGCGGGGGGGCAAAGACCCAGTACTTC. It specifies CASSLDSSGGAKTQYF. The rearrangement uses TRBV5-8 and TRBJ2-5, with 12 bases aligning to TRBD2. The V segment lost 0 bases and the J segment 6 bases; nucleotides outside the gene matches: 6. CDR1 and CDR2 (germline): SGHTS, YDEGEE. CDR3 length equals 16 residues.

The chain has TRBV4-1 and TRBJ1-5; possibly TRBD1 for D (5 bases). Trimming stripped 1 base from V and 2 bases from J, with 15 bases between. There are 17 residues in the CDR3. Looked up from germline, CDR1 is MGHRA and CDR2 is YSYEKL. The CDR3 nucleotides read TGCGCCAGCAGCCAAGGCCGGGGGGGGATTCGCAATCAGCCCCAGCATTTT. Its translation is CASSQGRGGIRNQPQHF.

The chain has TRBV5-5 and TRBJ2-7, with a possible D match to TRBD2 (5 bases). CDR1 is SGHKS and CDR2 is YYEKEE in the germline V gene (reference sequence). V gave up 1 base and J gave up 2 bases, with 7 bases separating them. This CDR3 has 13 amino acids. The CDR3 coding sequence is TGTGCCAGCAGCTTGACCGGGGCCTACGAGCAGTACTTC. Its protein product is CASSLTGAYEQYF.

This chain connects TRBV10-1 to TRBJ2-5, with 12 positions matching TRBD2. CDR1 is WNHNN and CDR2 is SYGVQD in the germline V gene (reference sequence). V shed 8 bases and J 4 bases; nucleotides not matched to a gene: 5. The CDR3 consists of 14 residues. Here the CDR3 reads CASSGLAGVETQYF. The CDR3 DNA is TGCGCCAGCTCGGGACTAGCGGGTGTAGAGACCCAGTACTTC.

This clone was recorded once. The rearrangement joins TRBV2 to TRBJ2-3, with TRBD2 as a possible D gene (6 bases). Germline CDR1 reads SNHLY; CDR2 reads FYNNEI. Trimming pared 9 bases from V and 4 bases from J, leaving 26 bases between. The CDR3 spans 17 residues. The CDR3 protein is CARIPRRESSVADTQYF. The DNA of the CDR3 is TGTGCCAGGATTCCCCGACGGGAGTCCTCGGTGGCAGATACGCAGTATTTT.

The CDR3 region has the DNA TGTGCCAGCAGTGATTCCCCTCAGGGCTCCTACGAGCAGTACTTC. It specifies CASSDSPQGSYEQYF. The chain links TRBV2 to TRBJ2-7, with D tentatively TRBD1 (5 bases). The V end lost 3 bases, the J end lost 0 bases, and 12 bases lay between the germline ends. This CDR3 has 15 amino acids. Germline CDR1 and CDR2: SNHLY and FYNNEI.

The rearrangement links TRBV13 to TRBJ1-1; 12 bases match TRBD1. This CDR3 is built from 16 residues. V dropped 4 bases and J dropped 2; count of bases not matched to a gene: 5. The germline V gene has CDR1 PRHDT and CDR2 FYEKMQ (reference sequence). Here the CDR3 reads CASSSGDRGRNTEAFF. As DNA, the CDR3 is TGTGCCAGCAGCTCGGGGGACAGGGGGCGAAACACTGAAGCTTTCTTT.

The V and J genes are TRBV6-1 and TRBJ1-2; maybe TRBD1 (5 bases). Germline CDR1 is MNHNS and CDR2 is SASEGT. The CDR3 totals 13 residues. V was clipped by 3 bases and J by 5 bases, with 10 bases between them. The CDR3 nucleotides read TGTGCCAGCAGTGATTGGGGGGATTATGGCTACACCTTC. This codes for CASSDWGDYGYTF.

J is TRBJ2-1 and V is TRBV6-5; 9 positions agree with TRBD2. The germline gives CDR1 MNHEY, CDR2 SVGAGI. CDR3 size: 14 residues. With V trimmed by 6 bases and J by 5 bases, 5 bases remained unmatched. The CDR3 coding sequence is TGTGCCAGCAGAATAGCGGGAGCAAACAATGAGCAGTTCTTC. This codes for CASRIAGANNEQFF.

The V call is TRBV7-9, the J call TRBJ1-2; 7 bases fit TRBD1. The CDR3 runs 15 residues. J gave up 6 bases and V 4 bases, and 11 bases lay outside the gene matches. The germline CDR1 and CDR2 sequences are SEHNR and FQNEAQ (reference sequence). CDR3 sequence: CASSSGTAPMDGYTF. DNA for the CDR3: TGTGCCAGCAGCTCCGGGACAGCCCCAATGGATGGCTACACCTTC.

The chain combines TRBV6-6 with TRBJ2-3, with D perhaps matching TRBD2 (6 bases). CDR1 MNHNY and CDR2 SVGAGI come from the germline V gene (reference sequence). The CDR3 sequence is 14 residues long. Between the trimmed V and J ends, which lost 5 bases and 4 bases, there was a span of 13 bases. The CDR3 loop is CASSLGTPADTQYF. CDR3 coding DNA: TGTGCCAGCAGTCTCGGGACTCCCGCAGATACGCAGTATTTT.

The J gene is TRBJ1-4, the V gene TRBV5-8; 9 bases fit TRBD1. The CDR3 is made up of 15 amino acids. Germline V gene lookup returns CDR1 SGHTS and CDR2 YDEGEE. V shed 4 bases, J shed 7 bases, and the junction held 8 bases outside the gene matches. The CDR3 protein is CASSLEGQGFEKLFF. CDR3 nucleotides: TGTGCCAGCAGCCTAGAGGGACAGGGATTTGAAAAACTGTTTTTT.

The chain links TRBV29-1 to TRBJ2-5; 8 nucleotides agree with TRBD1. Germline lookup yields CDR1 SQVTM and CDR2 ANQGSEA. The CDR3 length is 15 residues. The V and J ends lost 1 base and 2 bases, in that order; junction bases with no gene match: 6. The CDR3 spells CSVEVGTGLQETQYF. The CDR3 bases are TGCAGCGTTGAAGTGGGGACAGGCTTACAAGAGACCCAGTACTTC.

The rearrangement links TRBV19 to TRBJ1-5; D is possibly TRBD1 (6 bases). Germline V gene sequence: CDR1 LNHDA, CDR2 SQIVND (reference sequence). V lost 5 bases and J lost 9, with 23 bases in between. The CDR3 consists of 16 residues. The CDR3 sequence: CASSDRSRPGASPQHF. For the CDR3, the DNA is TGTGCCAGTAGTGACAGGAGCAGACCGGGTGCTTCGCCCCAGCATTTT.

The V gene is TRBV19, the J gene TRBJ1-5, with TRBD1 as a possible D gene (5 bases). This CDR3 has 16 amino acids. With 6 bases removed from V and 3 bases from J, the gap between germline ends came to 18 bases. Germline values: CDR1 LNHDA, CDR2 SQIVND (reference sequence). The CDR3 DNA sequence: TGTGCCAGTAGCTTAGTGGGGACGGGACTCAATCAGCCCCAGCATTTT. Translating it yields CASSLVGTGLNQPQHF.

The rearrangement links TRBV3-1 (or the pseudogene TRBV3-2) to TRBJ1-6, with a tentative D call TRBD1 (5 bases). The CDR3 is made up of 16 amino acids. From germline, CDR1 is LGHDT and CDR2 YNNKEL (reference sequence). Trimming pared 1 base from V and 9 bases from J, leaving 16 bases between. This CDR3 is CASSQGSQGLGSPLHF. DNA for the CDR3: TGTGCCAGCAGCCAAGGTTCCCAGGGTCTGGGTTCACCCCTCCACTTT.

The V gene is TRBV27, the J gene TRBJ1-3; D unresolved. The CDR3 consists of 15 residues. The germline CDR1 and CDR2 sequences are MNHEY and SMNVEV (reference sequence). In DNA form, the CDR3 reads TGTGCTTCTCGCACTGACGGAGCCCCTGGAAACACCATATATTTT. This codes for CASRTDGAPGNTIYF.

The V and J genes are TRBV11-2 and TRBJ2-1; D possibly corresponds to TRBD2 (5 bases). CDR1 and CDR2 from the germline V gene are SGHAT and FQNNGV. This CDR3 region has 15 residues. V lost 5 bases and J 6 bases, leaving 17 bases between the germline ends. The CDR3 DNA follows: TGTGCCAGCAGCAAGAGGGTCCTAGTTATCAATGAGCAGTTCTTC. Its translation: CASSKRVLVINEQFF.

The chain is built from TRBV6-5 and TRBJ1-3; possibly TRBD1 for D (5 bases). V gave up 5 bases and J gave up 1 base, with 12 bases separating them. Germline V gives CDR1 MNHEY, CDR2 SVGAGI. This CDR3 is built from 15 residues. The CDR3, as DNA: TGTGCCAGCAGTCCTGGCAGGGAATCTGGAAACACCATATATTTT. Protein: CASSPGRESGNTIYF.

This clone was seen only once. DNA of the CDR3: TGTGCCAGCAGCTTGGGGACAGCGCCCAATCAGCCCCAGCATTTT. Translation: CASSLGTAPNQPQHF. The chain recombines TRBV11-2 with TRBJ1-5; 7 nucleotides align to TRBD1. The V and J ends lost 3 bases and 3 bases, in that order; junction bases with no gene match: 5. Germline V CDR1 and CDR2: SGHAT, FQNNGV. The CDR3 is 15 amino acids.

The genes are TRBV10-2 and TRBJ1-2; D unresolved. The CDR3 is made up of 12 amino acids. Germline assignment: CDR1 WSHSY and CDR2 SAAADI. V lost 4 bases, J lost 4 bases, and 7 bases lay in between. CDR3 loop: CASSGGVYGYTF. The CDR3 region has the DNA TGCGCCAGCAGTGGGGGAGTCTATGGCTACACCTTC.

In DNA form, the CDR3 reads TGTGCCAGCAGTGAAAGGACTAGCGGGAGGGTGGGCGAGCAGTACTTC. Encoded protein: CASSERTSGRVGEQYF. The gene calls are TRBV6-1 and TRBJ2-7, with TRBD2 matching 15 bases. The germline CDR1 and CDR2 sequences are MNHNS and SASEGT. V shed 2 bases, J shed 6 bases, and the junction held 5 bases outside the gene matches. The CDR3 runs 16 residues.